Each of the 4 T cell receptor beta chains below was sequenced from the same sample in a study of PD-L1 blockade in urothelial cancer. TCRdb keeps only in-frame clones here, not all; method: immunoSEQ multiplex PCR. The table lists tens of thousands of clones, under 95% of them singletons, with roughly 0.9% in the top ten. As to time point: peripheral blood 6 weeks after treatment start. Sequencing used PBMCs, obtained around atezolizumab (anti-PD-L1) treatment. These receptors all come from a woman older than 75 with urothelial cancer.

The chain has TRBV5-1 and TRBJ2-7; 10 nucleotides line up with TRBD1. In germline, CDR1 is SGHRS, CDR2 YFSETQ. This CDR3 is 15 amino acids long. Losses at the gene ends were 0 bases for V and 5 bases for J; bases not matched to a gene: 5. DNA of the CDR3: TGCGCCAGCAGCTTGGGACAGGGGGCGATGCACGAGCAGTACTTC. Its protein product is CASSLGQGAMHEQYF. Looking up the rest from reference TRBV5-1 and TRBJ2-7 gives the full variable domain: KAGVTQTPRYLIKTRGQQVTLSCSPISGHRSVSWYQQTPGQGLQFLFEYFSETQRNKGNFPGRFSGRQFSNSRSEMNVSTLELGDSALYLCASSLGQGAMHEQYFGPGTRLTVT.

The genes are TRBV27 and TRBJ1-4; 7 nucleotides match TRBD1. J gave up 11 bases and V 5 bases, and 11 bases lay outside the gene matches. Germline CDR1 reads MNHEY; CDR2 reads SMNVEV (reference sequence). The CDR3 extends over 14 amino acids. The CDR3 sequence is CASSPPVQGNKLFF. The CDR3 DNA sequence: TGTGCCAGCAGTCCCCCGGTACAGGGGAACAAACTGTTTTTT.

The rearrangement joins TRBV5-1 to TRBJ2-1; 8 bases are a match to TRBD2. The CDR3 covers 15 residues. Trimming cost V 8 bases and J 5 bases; bases outside gene matches: 12. The germline CDR1 and CDR2 sequences are SGHRS and YFSETQ. CDR3 in amino acids: CASVAGAGGNNEQFF. The CDR3 nucleotides read TGCGCCAGTGTGGCGGGGGCGGGAGGAAACAATGAGCAGTTCTTC.

The chain employs TRBV2 and TRBJ2-1; maybe TRBD2 (7 bases). Germline V CDR1 and CDR2: SNHLY, FYNNEI. CDR3 length: 14 amino acids. V lost 5 bases, J lost 7 bases, and 15 bases lay in between. The CDR3 loop is CASSSRGAGNEQFF. CDR3 bases: TGTGCCAGCAGTTCTCGGGGGGCGGGTAATGAGCAGTTCTTC.